This T cell receptor (beta chain) was found in a study of T-cell memory formation after mild COVID-19. Across the whole study: Each donor largely had its own TCR clusters. Whole-study results and caveats: Pre-infection memory contained some responding clones, which suggested that cross-reactive memory had joined.

MiXCR, run by TCRdb on the 5' RACE reads, gives a single entry per CDR3 protein. The data show 400,000 to 550,000 distinct CDR3 sequences, around a quarter seen once. This clonotype was counted at least ten times. Its cognate antigen is unknown. The CDR3 runs to 18 residues. Trimming shortened V by 0 bases and J by 6 bases, and 20 bases separated the two germline ends. Germline V lookup: CDR1 SGHTA, CDR2 FQGTGA. This chain connects TRBV7-3 to TRBJ2-2, with D possibly TRBD1 on 6 matching bases. The sequenced sample was PBMCs or a T cell subset sorted from them (not recorded which). The TCR sequence derives from an adult woman who had mild COVID-19 (a few samples of this study predate the infection). Cell type and time point are not known. CDR3 DNA sequence: TGTGCCAGCAGCTTAACAGCCCCAAACAGGGCTGGGCCCGGGGAGCTGTTTTTT. Protein product: CASSLTAPNRAGPGELFF.